The clone carrying this T cell receptor beta chain was observed once. The data derive from a study of blood T cell repertoires in COVID-19. Across the whole study: Specimens from acute and convalescent COVID-19 originated in the United States, Italy and Spain. Sample material is recorded as cDNA or gDNA derived from T cells, B-cell-depleted T cells, or PBMCs.

In the authors' workflow: How many nucleated cells were present was estimated from reference gene primer amplification. Data came from immunoSEQ multiplex PCR; TCRdb stores just in-frame clones and leaves some out. Clone size and V and J calls were adopted from that table, with D and trimming inferred from the DNA. The data show some 170,000 clones, about 75% seen once. The sequenced sample consisted of peripheral blood. The receptor was isolated from a woman aged 50 to 60 with active or convalescent COVID-19.

In DNA, the CDR3 is TGCGCCAGCAGGCAAACAGGGGGGGCCGGGGAGCTGTTTTTT. Translation gives CASRQTGGAGELFF. The chain recombines TRBV10-1 with TRBJ2-2, with D maybe TRBD1 (8 bases). Germline V gene sequence: CDR1 WNHNN, CDR2 SYGVQD (reference sequence). The CDR3 loop spans 14 amino acids. Trimming pared 6 bases from V and 6 bases from J, leaving 14 bases between.